The 26 T cell receptor beta chains reported below all come from one sample, sequenced in a study of molecular identifiers for immune sequencing clone quantification. TCRdb reprocessed the PCR reads with MiXCR, giving one entry per CDR3 protein. Altogether 75,000 to 95,000 distinct CDR3 sequences are present, around a quarter being singletons, with the ten largest covering roughly 0.8%. What was sequenced was naive CD8+ T cells from blood, with Jurkat cell RNA spiked in. The subset denotes: FACS-sorted CD8+CD4-CCR7+CD45RA+ naive T cells. The source is a human donor in good health. Some libraries in this study had Jurkat cell RNA spiked in.

The table lists this clonotype with many counts. The chain couples TRBV5-6 to TRBJ2-6; D not certain. The CDR3 length is 16 residues. Trimming removed 1 base from V and 1 base from J, with 9 bases in between. Germline V lookup: CDR1 SGHDT, CDR2 YYEEEE. Here the CDR3 reads CASSLSYRSGANVLTF. CDR3 sequence (DNA): TGTGCCAGCAGCTTGTCCTACAGATCTGGGGCCAACGTCCTGACTTTC.

The chain combines TRBV28 with TRBJ1-6, with D hard to call. V was cut by 3 bases and J by 0 bases, with 12 bases left in between. In germline, CDR1 is MDHEN, CDR2 SYDVKM. The CDR3 contains 17 residues. CDR3 region: CASSLETLLSYNSPLHF. CDR3 coding DNA: TGTGCCAGCAGTTTGGAGACACTTCTCTCCTATAATTCACCCCTCCACTTT. Full variable domain (outside the CDR3, taken from reference TRBV28 and TRBJ1-6): DVKVTQSSRYLVKRTGEKVFLECVQDMDHENMFWYRQDPGLGLRLIYFSYDVKMKEKGDIPEGYSVSREKKERFSLILESASTNQTSMYLCASSLETLLSYNSPLHFGNGTRLTVT.

Many counts were recorded for this clonotype. This rearrangement joins TRBV5-5 to TRBJ1-1, with D unclear. The CDR3 covers 13 residues. Germline lookup yields CDR1 SGHKS and CDR2 YYEKEE (reference sequence). The ends were cut back, 3 bases at V and 3 bases at J, with 9 bases in the middle. The CDR3 region has the DNA TGTGCCAGCAGCTACCACTTGGACACTGAAGCTTTCTTT. Translated, it gives CASSYHLDTEAFF.

This clonotype was counted only a few times. Relative to the germline gene, one junction end is altered; a read error may explain this. The V and J genes are TRBV19 and TRBJ2-4; 9 positions agree with TRBD1. Germline lookup yields CDR1 LNHDA and CDR2 SQIVND (reference sequence). This CDR3 is built from 12 residues. In DNA form, the CDR3 reads TGTGCCAGTAGTGCCTACAGGGGGCGGCCGTGCTTC. It yields the protein CASSAYRGRPCF.

This clonotype occurred many times. V is TRBV4-1 and J is TRBJ1-1, with D tentatively TRBD1 (5 bases). Per germline, CDR1 MGHRA and CDR2 YSYEKL. V shed 4 bases and J shed 4 bases, with 16 bases lying between them. This CDR3 is 15 amino acids long. CDR3 in amino acids: CASSPAGEGSTEAFF. The DNA for the CDR3 is TGCGCCAGCAGCCCAGCCGGGGAGGGGTCCACTGAAGCTTTCTTT.

On this clonotype itself: A much larger clone differs from this one at a single base, so this may be a read error. The chain's CDR3 is CASRIPRRSNQETQYF. CDR3 in DNA: TGTGCCAGCAGAATCCCGCGGCGGAGCAACCAAGAGACCCAGTACTTC. The chain couples TRBV28 to TRBJ2-5; D ambiguous. The CDR3 loop spans 16 amino acids. With 6 bases removed from V and 0 bases from J, the gap between germline ends came to 17 bases. Germline lookup yields CDR1 MDHEN and CDR2 SYDVKM.

This clonotype was detected only a few times. The chain couples TRBV12-3 or TRBV12-4 to TRBJ1-2; 8 positions match TRBD1. This CDR3 region has 13 residues. V was clipped by 5 bases and J by 4 bases; unmatched bases: 3. Written as DNA, the CDR3 is TGTGCCAGCAGTCCCGGACAGGGCTATGGCTACACCTTC. Protein sequence: CASSPGQGYGYTF.

This clonotype was seen only a few times. The chain uses TRBV5-4 and TRBJ1-1; possibly TRBD1 for D (6 bases). Between the trimmed V and J ends, which lost 2 bases and 3 bases, there was a span of 14 bases. CDR1 and CDR2 from the germline V gene are SGHNT and YYREEE (reference sequence). This CDR3 contains 15 residues. The CDR3, as DNA: TGTGCCAGCAGCTTAGGGACGCAGGGGCACACTGAAGCTTTCTTT. This encodes CASSLGTQGHTEAFF.

The chain uses TRBV7-9 and TRBJ2-7; TRBD2 matches 10 bases. Per germline, CDR1 SEHNR and CDR2 FQNEAQ (reference sequence). The V segment lost 4 bases and the J segment 1 base; nucleotides outside the gene matches: 7. This CDR3 has 16 residues. The chain's CDR3 is CASSSIEREGSYEQYF. The CDR3 DNA reads TGTGCCAGCAGCTCCATCGAGCGGGAGGGGTCCTACGAGCAGTACTTC.

This clonotype was found many times. This rearrangement joins TRBV19 to TRBJ2-3; 11 bases match TRBD1. The CDR3 runs 13 residues. Germline CDR1 reads LNHDA; CDR2 reads SQIVND (reference sequence). The V and J ends lost 8 bases and 4 bases, in that order; junction bases with no gene match: 2. This chain's CDR3 is CASQGQGADTQYF. CDR3 in DNA: TGTGCCAGTCAGGGACAGGGGGCAGATACGCAGTATTTT.

The chain combines TRBV4-3 with TRBJ2-3; no definite D call. V gave up 5 bases and J gave up 8 bases, with 17 bases separating them. CDR3 size: 14 residues. The V gene's germline CDR1 is LGHNA and CDR2 YSLEER. CDR3 sequence (DNA): TGCGCCAGCAGCGACCTTGTCAGCCATCCTACGCAGTATTTT. Its translation is CASSDLVSHPTQYF.

With respect to this clonotype: A much bigger clone sits one base away, suggesting this may be a read error. This chain uses TRBV27 with TRBJ1-5, with D hard to call. The CDR3 runs to 16 residues. With 8 bases removed from V and 4 bases from J, the gap between germline ends came to 21 bases. Per the germline V gene, CDR1 is MNHEY and CDR2 is SMNVEV (reference sequence). The CDR3 DNA sequence: TGTGCCAGCCAAGACCTGGACGATCCAACTAATCAGCCCCAGCATTTT. It encodes CASQDLDDPTNQPQHF.

This clonotype was counted only a few times. This rearrangement joins TRBV9 to TRBJ2-4; TRBD2 aligns across 10 bases. The V gene end was trimmed by 0 bases and the J gene end by 8 bases; junction bases not matched to a gene: 8. The CDR3 covers 16 residues. Germline CDR1 SGDLS, CDR2 YYNGEE. Written as DNA, the CDR3 is TGTGCCAGCAGCGTAGGCCTAGCGGGAGTAGGGGACATTCAGTACTTC. It specifies CASSVGLAGVGDIQYF.

There are many counts of this clonotype. J is TRBJ1-1 and V is TRBV20-1; D is perhaps TRBD1 (5 bases). This CDR3 is 13 amino acids long. V was pared by 0 bases and J by 10 bases, with 15 bases between. Germline CDR1 DFQATT, CDR2 SNEGSKA (reference sequence). This chain's CDR3 is CSARDYDSSRAFF. The CDR3 bases are TGCAGTGCTAGAGATTACGACAGCTCCAGAGCTTTCTTT.

The J gene is TRBJ2-3, the V gene TRBV24-1; the match to TRBD1 covers 10 bases. CDR1 and CDR2 (germline): KGHDR, SFDVKD. The CDR3 totals 18 residues. V shed 4 bases, J shed 4 bases, and the junction held 13 bases outside the gene matches. The CDR3 loop is CATSDWTPTGGGSDTQYF. Here the CDR3 DNA reads TGTGCCACCAGTGACTGGACCCCGACAGGGGGCGGATCAGATACGCAGTATTTT.

Concerning this clonotype: This could be a read error, since a much larger clone is one nucleotide away. This rearrangement joins TRBV2 to TRBJ2-7, with D perhaps matching TRBD1 or TRBD2 (6 bases each). CDR3 size: 14 residues. CDR1 and CDR2 (germline): SNHLY, FYNNEI. Here the CDR3 DNA reads TGTACCAGCAGTTGGGGGGACACCTCCTACGAGCAGTACTTC. Translating gives CTSSWGDTSYEQYF.

Points on this clonotype: As the CDR3 is not closed by the conserved phenylalanine or tryptophan, this likely results from a read error. The CDR3 loop is CAISDGQGAVRIAEAFS. CDR3 nucleotides: TGTGCCATCAGTGATGGGCAGGGGGCGGTGAGAATAGCTGAAGCTTTCTCT. The J gene is TRBJ1-1, the V gene TRBV10-3, with 8 nucleotides matching TRBD1. V was clipped by 3 bases and J by 6 bases; unmatched bases: 15. The CDR3 covers 17 residues. Germline V gene data show CDR1 as ENHRY and CDR2 as SYGVKD.

J is TRBJ2-2 and V is TRBV4-3; possibly TRBD2 for D (6 bases). This CDR3 contains 13 residues. Looked up from germline, CDR1 is LGHNA and CDR2 is YSLEER. V gave up 2 bases and J gave up 5 bases, with 6 bases separating them. The CDR3 spells CASSQRGTGELFF. CDR3 in DNA: TGCGCCAGCAGCCAACGGGGGACCGGGGAGCTGTTTTTT.

The rearrangement links TRBV20-1 to TRBJ1-5; tentatively, D is TRBD1 (5 bases). The CDR3 contains 20 residues. Between the trimmed V and J ends, which lost 5 bases and 0 bases, there was a span of 29 bases. CDR1 DFQATT and CDR2 SNEGSKA come from the germline V gene (reference sequence). The DNA of the CDR3 is TGCAGTGCTCGAAGGAGAGGTGTCACAGGCGAACTTTATAGCAATCAGCCCCAGCATTTT. Translating gives CSARRRGVTGELYSNQPQHF.

This sequence joins TRBV5-1 and TRBJ2-1; 7 bases fit TRBD2. The CDR3 is 20 amino acids. Trimming removed 3 bases from V and 12 bases from J; junction bases left unmatched: 30. Germline loops: CDR1 SGHRS, CDR2 YFSETQ. CDR3: CASSSPSSGPPLRALTGQFF. For the CDR3, the DNA is TGCGCCAGCAGCTCCCCCTCTAGCGGCCCGCCCCTACGGGCCTTAACCGGGCAGTTCTTC.

This clonotype has ten or more counts. The chain has TRBV7-2 and TRBJ2-1, with TRBD2 identical over 12 bases. In germline, CDR1 is SGHTA, CDR2 FQGNSA. This CDR3 has 15 amino acids. Trimming cost V 6 bases and J 10 bases; bases outside gene matches: 10. The CDR3 sequence: CASRSLAGGPREQFF. Here the CDR3 DNA reads TGTGCCAGCAGATCCCTAGCGGGAGGGCCGCGGGAGCAGTTCTTC.

Concerning this clonotype: This may arise from a read error, as a much more abundant clone is one base away. The chain has TRBV2 and TRBJ2-3; TRBD1 agrees at 10 bases. V dropped 5 bases and J dropped 3; count of bases not matched to a gene: 5. The germline CDR1 and CDR2 sequences are SNHLY and FYNNEI. The CDR3 covers 15 residues. The CDR3 DNA follows: TGTGCCAGCAGTAGGGACAGGGGATCTACAGATACGCAGTATTTT. This gives the protein CASSRDRGSTDTQYF.

This clonotype came up a few times. The chain joins TRBV7-2 to TRBJ2-7, with 10 nucleotides matching TRBD2. The CDR3 runs 14 residues. Germline loops: CDR1 SGHTA, CDR2 FQGNSA. V lost 4 bases, J lost 0 bases, and 0 bases stayed unmatched. In nucleotides, the CDR3 is TGTGCCAGCAGCTCTAGCGGGAGCTCCTACGAGCAGTACTTC. It translates to CASSSSGSSYEQYF.

Comment on this clonotype: A junction end diverges from the germline sequence, so it may reflect a read error. The gene calls are TRBV29-1 and TRBJ2-7; D gene unclear. The germline V gene has CDR1 SQVTM and CDR2 ANQGSEA. The CDR3 loop spans 12 amino acids. CDR3 sequence: CSAWTIAYGQYF. The CDR3 coding sequence is TGCAGCGCGTGGACCATTGCCTACGGGCAGTACTTC.

This clonotype was recorded at least ten times. V is TRBV11-2 and J is TRBJ2-3; no definite D call. Per germline, CDR1 SGHAT and CDR2 FQNNGV. The V and J ends lost 6 bases and 2 bases respectively, with 21 bases between them. The CDR3 has 17 residues. The CDR3 is CASSPTETQTNTDTQYF. The DNA of the CDR3 is TGTGCCAGCAGTCCCACCGAGACTCAGACAAACACAGATACGCAGTATTTT.

Of note for this clonotype: The junction departs from germline at one end; a sequencing error may be responsible. The chain is built from TRBV6-1 and TRBJ2-2; D gene ambiguous. CDR1 is MNHNS and CDR2 is SASEGT in the germline V gene. The CDR3 totals 16 residues. For the CDR3, the DNA is TGTGCCAGTAGTGGAATCCTAGTTACGAACACCGGGGAGCTGTTTTTT. Translating it yields CASSGILVTNTGELFF.